This entry is about one T cell receptor (beta chain). 60 Vbeta and 13 Jbeta primers were used in PCR. Sequencing was performed with immunoSEQ multiplex PCR; in TCRdb, only in-frame clones are kept and a portion is missing. The sample has about 200,000 clones, about 86% seen once. Donors showed nominal health when sampled, although they likely had unrecorded immune exposures. The sample comes from a study of cytomegalovirus exposure and HLA in healthy donors. Sequenced: PBMCs. This TCR was sampled from a woman younger than 45 in good health and CMV-seronegative.

CDR3 region: CASITGTTTDTQYF. In DNA form, the CDR3 reads TGTGCCAGCATTACCGGGACTACGACAGATACGCAGTATTTT. The rearrangement links TRBV28 to TRBJ2-3, with 7 bases lining up with TRBD2. Trimming took 7 bases from V and 3 from J; bases not matched to a gene: 7. Germline loops: CDR1 MDHEN, CDR2 SYDVKM. The CDR3 spans 14 residues.